This paragraph covers one T cell receptor beta chain sequence. This clone was observed once. Its antigen remains unidentified. No base qualities exist here, and no much larger clone lies one base off it. Libraries were built with the immunoSEQ multiplex PCR assay. TCRdb retrieved this table from immuneACCESS and kept in-frame rearrangements only. Not all clones are present; in checked studies, unresolved V genes account for under half, and no reason is known for the remainder. The sample table contains 20,000 to 25,000 clones; only one count was recorded for about three quarters of them. The top ten clonotypes cover 3.6% of the sample. In this study, focal radiation therapy paired with CTLA-4 blockade (ipilimumab) was tested in patients who had chemo-refractory metastatic non-small-cell lung cancer. The data belong to a study of radiotherapy plus CTLA-4 blockade in lung cancer (dated by TCRdb to the late 2010s). The study in broad terms: Objective responses occurred in around 19% of enrolled patients, and less than 35% achieved disease control. Results the study describes overall, beyond this receptor: Increased serum interferon-beta after radiation, together with early dynamic changes in blood T cell clones, were reported to be the strongest predictors of response. TCR clones derived from tumors expanded in peripheral blood after treatment with radiotherapy and ipilimumab.

The CDR3, from cysteine to phenylalanine, totals 14 residues. The only DNA kept is the CDR3, 42 bases in frame from the first base. CDR1 and CDR2 (SGHRS, YFSETQ) derive from the germline V gene. V is reduced by 0 bases and J by 5 bases, leaving a spacing of 12 bases between them. The sequence links TRBV5-1 to TRBJ2-7, with TRBD1 as a weak D call on 5 bases. The sample was peripheral blood, taken from a patient treated with radiotherapy plus ipilimumab. This TCR derives from a human donor with non-small cell lung cancer who had stable disease on radiotherapy plus ipilimumab. In nucleotide form, the sequence is TGCGCCAGCAGCTTGGTTCAGGGCAGAGACGAGCAGTACTTC. Its coded protein is CASSLVQGRDEQYF.